The T cell receptor (beta chain) under discussion was sequenced for a study of T-cell memory formation after mild COVID-19. Study conclusions and caveats: In pre-infection memory, a portion of responding clones appeared, which suggested that cross-reactive memory joined.

Concerning this clonotype: Its antigen is as yet unknown.

Via MiXCR, TCRdb re-called the 5' RACE reads, giving one row per CDR3 protein. This repertoire shows about 430,000 distinct CDR3 sequences, 18% found once; its top ten account for about 22%. The V gene end was trimmed by 0 bases and the J gene end by 1 base; junction bases not matched to a gene: 9. Germline assignment: CDR1 SGHKS and CDR2 YYEKEE (reference sequence). This CDR3 spans 17 amino acids. The sample was PBMCs or a T cell subset sorted from them (not recorded which). V gene TRBV5-5 combines with J gene TRBJ2-5, with 7 nucleotides matching TRBD2. This receptor was taken from a man younger than 35 who had mild COVID-19 (a few samples of this study predate the infection). Cell type and time point are not known. The CDR3 DNA reads TGTGCCAGCAGCTTGGTGGGGAGCGGGGTTAGCCAAGAGACCCAGTACTTC. This sequence encodes CASSLVGSGVSQETQYF.